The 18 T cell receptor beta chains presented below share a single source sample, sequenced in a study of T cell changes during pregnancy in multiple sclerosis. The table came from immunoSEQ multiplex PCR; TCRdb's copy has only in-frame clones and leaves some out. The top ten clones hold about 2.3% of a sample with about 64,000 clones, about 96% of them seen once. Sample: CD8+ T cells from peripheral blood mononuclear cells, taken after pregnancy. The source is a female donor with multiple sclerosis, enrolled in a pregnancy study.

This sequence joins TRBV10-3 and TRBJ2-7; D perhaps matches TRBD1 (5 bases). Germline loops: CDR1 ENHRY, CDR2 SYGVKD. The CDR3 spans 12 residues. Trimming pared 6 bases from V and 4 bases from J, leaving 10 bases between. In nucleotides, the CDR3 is TGTGCCATCAGCCTCGACAGTTACGAGCAGTACTTC. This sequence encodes CAISLDSYEQYF.

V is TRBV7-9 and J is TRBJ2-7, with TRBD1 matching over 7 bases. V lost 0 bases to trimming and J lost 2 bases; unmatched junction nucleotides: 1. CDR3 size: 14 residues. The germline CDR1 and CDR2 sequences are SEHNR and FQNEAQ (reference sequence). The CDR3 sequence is CASSLAGQTYEQYF. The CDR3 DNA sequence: TGTGCCAGCAGCTTAGCGGGACAGACCTACGAGCAGTACTTC.

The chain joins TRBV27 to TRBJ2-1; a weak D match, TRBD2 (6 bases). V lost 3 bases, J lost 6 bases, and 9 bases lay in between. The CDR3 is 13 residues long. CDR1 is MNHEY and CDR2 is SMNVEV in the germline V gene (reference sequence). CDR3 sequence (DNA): TGTGCCAGCAGTTTCACTAGCAGCAATGAGCAGTTCTTC. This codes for CASSFTSSNEQFF.

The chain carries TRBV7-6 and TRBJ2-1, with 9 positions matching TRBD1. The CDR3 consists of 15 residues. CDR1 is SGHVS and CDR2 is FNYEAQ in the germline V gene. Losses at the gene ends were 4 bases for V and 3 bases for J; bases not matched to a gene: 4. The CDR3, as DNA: TGTGCCAGCAGCTCCCCGGACAGGGGCTACAATGAGCAGTTCTTC. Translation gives CASSSPDRGYNEQFF.

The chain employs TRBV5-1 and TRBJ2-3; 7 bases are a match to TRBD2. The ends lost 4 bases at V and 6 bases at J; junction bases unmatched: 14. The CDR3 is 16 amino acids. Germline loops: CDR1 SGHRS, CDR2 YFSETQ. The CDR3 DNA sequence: TGCGCCAGCAGCGAACGGACTAGGTCCTCCCTGGATACGCAGTATTTT. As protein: CASSERTRSSLDTQYF.

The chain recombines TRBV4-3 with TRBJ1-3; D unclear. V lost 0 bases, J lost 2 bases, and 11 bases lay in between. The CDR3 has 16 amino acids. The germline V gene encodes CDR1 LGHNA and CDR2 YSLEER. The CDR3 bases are TGCGCCAGCAGCCAAGATAGCCCATTAACTGGAAACACCATATATTTT. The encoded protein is CASSQDSPLTGNTIYF.

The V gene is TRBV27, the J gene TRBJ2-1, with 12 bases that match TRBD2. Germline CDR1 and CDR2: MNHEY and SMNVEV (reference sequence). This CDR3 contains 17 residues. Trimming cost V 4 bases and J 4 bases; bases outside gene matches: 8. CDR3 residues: CASSYHLAGGLYNEQFF. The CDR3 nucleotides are TGTGCCAGCAGTTACCACCTAGCGGGAGGGTTATACAATGAGCAGTTCTTC.

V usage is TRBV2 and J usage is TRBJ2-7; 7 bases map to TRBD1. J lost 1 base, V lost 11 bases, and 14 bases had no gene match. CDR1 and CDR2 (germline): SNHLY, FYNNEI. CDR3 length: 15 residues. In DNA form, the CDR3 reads TGTGCCGGACAAGGGACAGCTTTTCGTTCCTACGAGCAGTACTTC. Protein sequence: CAGQGTAFRSYEQYF.

The CDR3 DNA is TGTGCCAGCAGTTACTCAGGGGTGGGCGAAAAACTGTTTTTT. Translation gives CASSYSGVGEKLFF. J is TRBJ1-4 and V is TRBV6-5; tentative D call: TRBD1 (5 bases). The CDR3 runs to 14 residues. Germline loops: CDR1 MNHEY, CDR2 SVGAGI. V was cut by 0 bases and J by 8 bases, with 10 bases left in between.

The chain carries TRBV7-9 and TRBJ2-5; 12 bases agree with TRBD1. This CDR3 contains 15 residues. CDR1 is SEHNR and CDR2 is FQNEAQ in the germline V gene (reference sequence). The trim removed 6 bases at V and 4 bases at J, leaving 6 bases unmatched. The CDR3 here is CASSSGTGGRETQYF. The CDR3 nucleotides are TGTGCCAGCAGTAGTGGGACAGGGGGCAGAGAGACCCAGTACTTC.

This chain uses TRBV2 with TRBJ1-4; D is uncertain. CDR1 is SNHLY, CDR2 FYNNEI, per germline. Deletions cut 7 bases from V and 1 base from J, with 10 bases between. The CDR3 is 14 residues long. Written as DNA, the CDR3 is TGTGCCAGCATGTTTCGGGGAACTAATGAAAAACTGTTTTTT. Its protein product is CASMFRGTNEKLFF.

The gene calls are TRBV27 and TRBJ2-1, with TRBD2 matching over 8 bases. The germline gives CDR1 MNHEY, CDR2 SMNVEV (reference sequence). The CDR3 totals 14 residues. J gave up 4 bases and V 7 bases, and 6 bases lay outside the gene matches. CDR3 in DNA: TGTGCCAGCAACCCAGCGGGAGTTTACAATGAGCAGTTCTTC. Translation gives CASNPAGVYNEQFF.

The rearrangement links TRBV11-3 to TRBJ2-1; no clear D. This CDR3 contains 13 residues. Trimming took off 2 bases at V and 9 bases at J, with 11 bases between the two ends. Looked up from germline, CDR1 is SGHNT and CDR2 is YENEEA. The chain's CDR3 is CASSLSPASEQFF. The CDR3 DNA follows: TGTGCCAGCAGCTTATCTCCCGCGAGTGAGCAGTTCTTC.

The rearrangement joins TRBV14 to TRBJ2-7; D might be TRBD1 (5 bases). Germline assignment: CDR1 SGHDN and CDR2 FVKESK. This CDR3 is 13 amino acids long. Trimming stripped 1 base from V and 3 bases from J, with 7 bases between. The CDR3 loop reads CASSQGQFYEQYF. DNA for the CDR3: TGTGCCAGCAGCCAAGGACAGTTCTACGAGCAGTACTTC. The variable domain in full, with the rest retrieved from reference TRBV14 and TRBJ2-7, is EAGVTQFPSHSVIEKGQTVTLRCDPISGHDNLYWYRRVMGKEIKFLLHFVKESKQDESGMPNNRFLAERTGGTYSTLKVQPAELEDSGVYFCASSQGQFYEQYFGPGTRLTVT.

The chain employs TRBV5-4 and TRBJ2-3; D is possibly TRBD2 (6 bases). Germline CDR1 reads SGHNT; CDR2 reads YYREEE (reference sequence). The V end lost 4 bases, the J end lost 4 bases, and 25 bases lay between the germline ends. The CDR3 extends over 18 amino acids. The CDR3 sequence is CASSRMVGGDSGADTQYF. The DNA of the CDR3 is TGTGCCAGCAGCCGAATGGTCGGCGGGGACTCGGGAGCAGATACGCAGTATTTT.

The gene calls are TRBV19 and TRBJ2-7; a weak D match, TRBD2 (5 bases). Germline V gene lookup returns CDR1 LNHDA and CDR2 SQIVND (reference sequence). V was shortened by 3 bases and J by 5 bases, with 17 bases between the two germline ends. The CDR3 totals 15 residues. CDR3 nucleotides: TGTGCCAGTAGTATCGGGATTAGTTCCGGGGACGAGCAGTACTTC. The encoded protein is CASSIGISSGDEQYF.

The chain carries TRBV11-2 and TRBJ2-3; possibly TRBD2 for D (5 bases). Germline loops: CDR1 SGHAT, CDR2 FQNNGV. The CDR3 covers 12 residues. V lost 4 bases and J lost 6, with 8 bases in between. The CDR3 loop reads CASSSLEDTQYF. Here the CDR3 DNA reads TGTGCCAGCAGCTCACTAGAGGATACGCAGTATTTT. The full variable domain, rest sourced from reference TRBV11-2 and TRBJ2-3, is EAGVAQSPRYKIIEKRQSVAFWCNPISGHATLYWYQQILGQGPKLLIQFQNNGVVDDSQLPKDRFSAERLKGVDSTLKIQPAKLEDSAVYLCASSSLEDTQYFGPGTRLTVL.

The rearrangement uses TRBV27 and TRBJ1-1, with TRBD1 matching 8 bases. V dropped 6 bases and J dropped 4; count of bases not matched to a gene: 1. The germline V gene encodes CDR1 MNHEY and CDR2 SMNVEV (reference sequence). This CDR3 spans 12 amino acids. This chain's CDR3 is CASRTGGTEAFF. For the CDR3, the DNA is TGTGCCAGCAGAACAGGGGGCACTGAAGCTTTCTTT.